The clone carrying this TCR beta chain has just one count. Sequencing used immunoSEQ multiplex PCR; TCRdb keeps in-frame clones, though not all of them. The table includes under 80,000 clones, approximately 96% detected once. The data derive from a study of technical replicates of blood from several donors. V lost 4 bases and J 2 bases, leaving 13 bases between the germline ends. There are 15 residues in the CDR3. Germline CDR1 SGHAT, CDR2 FQNNGV. The chain joins TRBV11-2 to TRBJ2-3, with D uncertain. The receptor was isolated from a human donor in good health. Input material: T cells isolated from PBMCs. CDR3 loop: CASSYRVLHTDTQYF. CDR3 sequence (DNA): TGTGCCAGCAGCTATCGGGTCTTACACACAGATACGCAGTATTTT.